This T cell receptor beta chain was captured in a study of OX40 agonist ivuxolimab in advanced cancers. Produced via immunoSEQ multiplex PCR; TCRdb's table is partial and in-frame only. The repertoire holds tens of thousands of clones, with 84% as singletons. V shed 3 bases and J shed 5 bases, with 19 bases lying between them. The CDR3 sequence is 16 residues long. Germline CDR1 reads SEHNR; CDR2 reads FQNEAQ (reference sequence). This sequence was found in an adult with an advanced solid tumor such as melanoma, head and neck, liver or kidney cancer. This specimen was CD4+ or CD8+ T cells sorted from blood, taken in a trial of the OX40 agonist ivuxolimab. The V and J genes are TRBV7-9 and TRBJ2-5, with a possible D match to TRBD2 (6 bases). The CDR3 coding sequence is TGTGCCAGCAGCTTTAGGGACCGGGGGATAGGGGAGACCCAGTACTTC. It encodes CASSFRDRGIGETQYF.